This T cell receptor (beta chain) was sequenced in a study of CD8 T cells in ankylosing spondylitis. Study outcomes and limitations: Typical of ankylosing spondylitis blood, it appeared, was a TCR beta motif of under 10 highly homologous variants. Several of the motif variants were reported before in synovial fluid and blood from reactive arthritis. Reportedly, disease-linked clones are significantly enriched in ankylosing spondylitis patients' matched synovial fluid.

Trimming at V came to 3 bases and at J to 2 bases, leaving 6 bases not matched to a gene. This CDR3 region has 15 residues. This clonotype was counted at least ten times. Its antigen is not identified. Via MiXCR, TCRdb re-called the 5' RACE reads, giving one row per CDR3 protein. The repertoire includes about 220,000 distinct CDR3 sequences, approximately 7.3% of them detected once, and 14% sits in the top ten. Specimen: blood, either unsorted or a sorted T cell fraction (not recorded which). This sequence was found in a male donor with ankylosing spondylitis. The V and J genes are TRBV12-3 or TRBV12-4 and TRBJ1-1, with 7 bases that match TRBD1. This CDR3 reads CASSLGDSLNTEAFF. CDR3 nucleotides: TGTGCCAGCAGTTTGGGGGACAGCCTAAACACTGAAGCTTTCTTT.